The entry that follows covers one TCR beta chain sequence. Its specificity is unknown. The V segment lost 5 bases and the J segment 6 bases; nucleotides outside the gene matches: 8. This CDR3 comprises 14 residues. Germline V CDR1 and CDR2: SGHTA, FQGNSA. This sample is drawn from a study of cytomegalovirus exposure and HLA in healthy donors. Study-level information: A previous analysis identified fewer than 130 million unique TCR beta sequences derived from some 170 million T cells. Regarding the study as a whole: Several top significant clusters appeared, in a later analysis, to be linked to common viral pathogens.

PCR involved 60 Vbeta and 13 Jbeta primers. Sequencing was performed with immunoSEQ multiplex PCR; in TCRdb, only in-frame clones are kept and a portion is missing. Found here are about 200,000 clones, just under 70% of them singletons; the top ten hold less than 3%. All donors participated as healthy donors of bone marrow. The rearrangement links TRBV7-2 to TRBJ2-7, with TRBD1 matching over 9 bases. The origin of this receptor is a man aged 35 to 55 in good health and CMV-seropositive. Sample: PBMCs. CDR3 loop: CASSVTGGSGEQYF. The CDR3 DNA sequence: TGTGCCAGCAGCGTTACAGGGGGCTCGGGCGAGCAGTACTTC.